The clone carrying this T cell receptor (beta chain) was seen once. This entry belongs to a study of T cell changes during pregnancy in multiple sclerosis. V lost 3 bases to trimming and J lost 2 bases; unmatched junction nucleotides: 1. Germline V gene lookup returns CDR1 SGHAT and CDR2 FQNNGV. The CDR3 runs to 15 residues. Produced via immunoSEQ multiplex PCR; TCRdb's table is partial and in-frame only. Of fewer than 140,000 clones detected, less than 95% appear once; the ten largest clones hold around 1.5%. J is TRBJ1-6 and V is TRBV11-2, with 7 bases lining up with TRBD1. The sample here was peripheral blood, taken after pregnancy. This TCR was sampled from a female donor with multiple sclerosis, enrolled in a pregnancy study. Here the CDR3 DNA reads TGTGCCAGCAGCTTGGGGACAGCCTATAATTCACCCCTCCACTTT. It is translated as CASSLGTAYNSPLHF.